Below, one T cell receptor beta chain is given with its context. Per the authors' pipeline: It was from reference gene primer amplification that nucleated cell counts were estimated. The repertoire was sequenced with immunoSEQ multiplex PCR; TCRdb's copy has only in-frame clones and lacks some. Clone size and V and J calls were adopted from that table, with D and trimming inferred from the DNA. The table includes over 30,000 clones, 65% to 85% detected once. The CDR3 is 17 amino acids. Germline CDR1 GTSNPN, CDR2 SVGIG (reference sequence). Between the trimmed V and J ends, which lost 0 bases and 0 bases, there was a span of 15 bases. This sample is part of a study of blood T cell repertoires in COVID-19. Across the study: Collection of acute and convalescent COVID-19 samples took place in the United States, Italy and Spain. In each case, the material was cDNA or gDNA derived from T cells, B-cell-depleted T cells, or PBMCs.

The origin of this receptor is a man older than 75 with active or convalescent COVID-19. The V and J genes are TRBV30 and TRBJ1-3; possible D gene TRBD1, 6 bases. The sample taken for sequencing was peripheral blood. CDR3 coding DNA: TGTGCCTGGAGTGTAATTCCAGGGGCGAGCTCTGGAAACACCATATATTTT. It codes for CAWSVIPGASSGNTIYF.